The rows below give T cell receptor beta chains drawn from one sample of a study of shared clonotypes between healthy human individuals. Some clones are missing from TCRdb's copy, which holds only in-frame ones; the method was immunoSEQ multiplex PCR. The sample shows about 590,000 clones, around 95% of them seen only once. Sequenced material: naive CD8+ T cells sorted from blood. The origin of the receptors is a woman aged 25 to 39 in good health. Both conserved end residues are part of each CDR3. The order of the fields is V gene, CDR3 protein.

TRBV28 CASSSMAGRDQETQYF
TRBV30 CAWIREASYEQYF
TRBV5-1 CASSLAGSGSLWEQYF
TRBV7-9 CASSRTSGTDTQYF
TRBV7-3 CASSLGCSSGNTIYF
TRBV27 CASSLGTSLPDEQFF
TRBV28 CASSLIGRTTDTQYF
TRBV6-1 CASSERLPHPSNTGELFF
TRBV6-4 CASSDSGVNGGNEQFF
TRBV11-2 CASSLDWGVGYNEQFF
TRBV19 CASSIDLAYTDTQYF
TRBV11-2 CASSWGAGGYTF
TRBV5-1 CASSLPSYNEQFF
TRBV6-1 CASSNSEYYEQYF
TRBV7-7 CASSPRAQQTQYF